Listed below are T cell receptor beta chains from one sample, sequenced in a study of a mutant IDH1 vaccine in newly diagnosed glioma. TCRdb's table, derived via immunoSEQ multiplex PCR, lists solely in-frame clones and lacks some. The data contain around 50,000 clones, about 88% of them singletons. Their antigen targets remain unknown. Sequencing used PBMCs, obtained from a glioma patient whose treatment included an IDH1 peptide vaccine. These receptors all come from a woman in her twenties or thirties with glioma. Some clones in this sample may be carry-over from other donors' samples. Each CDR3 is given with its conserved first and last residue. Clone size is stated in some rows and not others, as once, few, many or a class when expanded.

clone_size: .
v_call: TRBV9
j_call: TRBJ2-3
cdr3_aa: CASSPVGGFLGDTQYF

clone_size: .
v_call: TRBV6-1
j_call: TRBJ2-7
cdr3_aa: CASARDGSSYEQYF

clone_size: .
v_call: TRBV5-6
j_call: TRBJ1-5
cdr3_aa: CASSIRGGYQPQHF

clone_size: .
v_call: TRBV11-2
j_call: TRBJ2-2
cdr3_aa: CASSSPGRGGRAGELFF

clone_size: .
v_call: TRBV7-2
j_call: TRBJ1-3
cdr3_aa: CASSPWNTGNTIYF

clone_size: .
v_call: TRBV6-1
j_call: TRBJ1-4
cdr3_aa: CASSGVGQGFTGGIEKLFF

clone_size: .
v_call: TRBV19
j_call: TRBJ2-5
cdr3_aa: CASSTRGQGAGETQYF

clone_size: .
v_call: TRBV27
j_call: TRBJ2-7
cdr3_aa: CASSAGTGGYEQYF

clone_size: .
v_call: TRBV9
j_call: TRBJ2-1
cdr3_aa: CASSVTSGRYNEQFF

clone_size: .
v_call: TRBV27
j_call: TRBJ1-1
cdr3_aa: CASSSRTGLNTEAFF

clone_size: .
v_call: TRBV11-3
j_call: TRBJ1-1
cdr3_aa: CASTGGSVTEAFF

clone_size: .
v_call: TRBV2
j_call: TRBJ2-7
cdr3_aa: CASSGFGVANTYEQYF

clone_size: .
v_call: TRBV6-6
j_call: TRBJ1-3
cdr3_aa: CASSYFSGDSGNTIYF

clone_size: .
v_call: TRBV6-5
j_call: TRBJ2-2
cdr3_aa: CASSGVNTGELFF

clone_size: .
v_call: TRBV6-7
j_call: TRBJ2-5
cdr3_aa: CASSPILQETQYF

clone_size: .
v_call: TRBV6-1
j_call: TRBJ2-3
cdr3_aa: CASRGGVLRDTQYF

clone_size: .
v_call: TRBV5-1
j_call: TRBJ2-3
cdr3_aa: CASSLEDTQYF

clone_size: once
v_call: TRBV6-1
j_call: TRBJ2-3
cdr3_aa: CASRAPGQLDTQYF

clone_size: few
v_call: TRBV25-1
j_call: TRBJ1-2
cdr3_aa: CASRSTVNYGYTF

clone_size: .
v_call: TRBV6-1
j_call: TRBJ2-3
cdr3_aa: CASNGEGGSTDTQYF

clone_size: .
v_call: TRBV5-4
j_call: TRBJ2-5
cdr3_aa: CASSLEISTGETQYF

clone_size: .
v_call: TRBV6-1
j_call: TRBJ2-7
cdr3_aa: CASRGQGYEQYF

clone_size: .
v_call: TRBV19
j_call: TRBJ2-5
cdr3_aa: CASSRQRTQETQYF

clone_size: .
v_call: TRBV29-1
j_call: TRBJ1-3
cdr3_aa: CSVEDLGGQGFSGNTIYF

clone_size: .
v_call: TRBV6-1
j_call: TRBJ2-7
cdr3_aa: CASLTGVLAYEQYF

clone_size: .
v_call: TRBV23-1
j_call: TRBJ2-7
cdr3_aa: CASSQPYHEQYF

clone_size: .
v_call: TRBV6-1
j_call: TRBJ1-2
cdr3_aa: CASSEELDRRYGYTF

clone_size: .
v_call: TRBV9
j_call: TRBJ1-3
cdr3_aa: CASSPWEGTIYF

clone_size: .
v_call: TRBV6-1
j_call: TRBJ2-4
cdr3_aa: CASLGQGNIQYF

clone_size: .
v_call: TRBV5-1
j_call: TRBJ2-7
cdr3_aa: CASRTGTGNYEQYF

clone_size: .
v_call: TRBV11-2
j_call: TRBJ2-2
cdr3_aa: CASSLFGELFF

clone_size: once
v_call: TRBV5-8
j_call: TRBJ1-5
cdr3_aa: CASSPWAGGISNQPQHF

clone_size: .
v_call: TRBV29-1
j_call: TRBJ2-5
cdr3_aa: CIDPLRQQETQYF

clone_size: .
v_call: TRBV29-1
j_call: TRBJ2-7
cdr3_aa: CSVLKGGRHEQYF

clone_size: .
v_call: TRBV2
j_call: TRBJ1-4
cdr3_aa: CASSEANRGREKLFF

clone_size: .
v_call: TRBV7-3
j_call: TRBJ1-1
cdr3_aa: CASSFGGSGNTEAFF

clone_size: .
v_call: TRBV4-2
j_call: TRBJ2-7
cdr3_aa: CASSQDGDFSLGSYEQYF

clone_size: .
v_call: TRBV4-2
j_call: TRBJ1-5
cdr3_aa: CASSQETGPLEPQHF

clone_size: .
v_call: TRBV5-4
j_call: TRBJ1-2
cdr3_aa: CASSLGGARAGYTF

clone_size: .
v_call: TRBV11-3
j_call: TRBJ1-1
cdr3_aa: CASSLDSWDGNTEAFF

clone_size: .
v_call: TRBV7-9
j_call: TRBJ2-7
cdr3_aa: CASGLADTYEQYF

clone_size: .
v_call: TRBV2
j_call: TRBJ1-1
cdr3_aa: CASRHSVNSPEAFF

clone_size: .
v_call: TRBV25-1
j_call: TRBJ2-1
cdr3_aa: CASSVTSGSLDEQFF

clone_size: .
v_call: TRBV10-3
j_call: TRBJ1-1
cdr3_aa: CAMSGVGNTEAFF

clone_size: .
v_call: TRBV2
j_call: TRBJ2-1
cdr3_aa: CASSELYIHEQFF

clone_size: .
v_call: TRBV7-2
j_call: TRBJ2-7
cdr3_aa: CASSLAGRYEQYF

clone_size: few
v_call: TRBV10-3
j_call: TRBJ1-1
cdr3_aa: CAIGQTGLDTEAFF

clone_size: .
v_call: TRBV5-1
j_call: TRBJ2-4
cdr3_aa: CASSRQGENIQYF

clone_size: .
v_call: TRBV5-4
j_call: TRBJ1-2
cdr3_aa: CASSLSGTDYGYTF

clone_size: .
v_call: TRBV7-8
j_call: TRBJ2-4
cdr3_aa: CASSSATGTTAKNIQYF

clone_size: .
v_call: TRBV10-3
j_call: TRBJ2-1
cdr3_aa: CAIMGTSGLTNSYNEQFF

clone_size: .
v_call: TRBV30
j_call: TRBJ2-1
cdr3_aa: CAWSPVDEQFF

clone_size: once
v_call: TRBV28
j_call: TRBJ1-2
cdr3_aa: CASRPGGGRGYTF

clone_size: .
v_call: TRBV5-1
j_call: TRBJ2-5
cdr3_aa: CASSLQGLAGGETQYF

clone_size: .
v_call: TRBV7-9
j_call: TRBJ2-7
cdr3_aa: CASSGRTGHWYF

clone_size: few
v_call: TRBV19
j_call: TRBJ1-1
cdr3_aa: CASSLSLNTEAFF